The present entry profiles one TCR beta chain with its context. Its cognate antigen is unknown. Clones were read by immunoSEQ multiplex PCR, and TCRdb kept only the in-frame ones, dropping some. This sample yields about 64,000 clones, of which about 87% are seen a single time; 0.67% belongs to the top ten. The source of the sample is a study of OX40 agonist ivuxolimab in advanced cancers. For the study at large: Patient treatment consisted of intravenous ivuxolimab administration every 2 weeks at 0.01 to 10 mg/kg. The study's findings and limits: Expanded clones tended on average to be more numerous among CD8+ T cells than CD4+.

The CDR3 consists of 16 residues. The chain joins TRBV21-1 to TRBJ1-1; TRBD1, the table's D call, was not compared with the DNA. TRBV21-1 is shown as a pseudogene. This receptor was identified in an adult with an advanced solid tumor such as melanoma, head and neck, liver or kidney cancer. The material sequenced was CD4+ or CD8+ T cells sorted from blood, taken in a trial of the OX40 agonist ivuxolimab. This CDR3 reads CASSQIHRGLNTEAFF. The CDR3, as DNA: TGTGCCAGCAGCCAAATTCACAGGGGGCTAAACACTGAAGCTTTCTTT.